This entry describes one T cell receptor (beta chain). Its specificity is unknown. With 6 bases clipped from V and 4 bases from J, the junction kept 5 bases outside the gene matches. This CDR3 has 13 residues. CDR1 is SGHRS and CDR2 is YFSETQ in the germline V gene. These data are taken from a study of cytomegalovirus exposure and HLA in healthy donors. The primer mix had 60 Vbeta and 13 Jbeta primers. Sequencing used immunoSEQ multiplex PCR; TCRdb keeps in-frame clones, though not all of them. The sample lists around 62,000 clones, more than 80% occurring once. Overall study results and limits: CMV serostatus was the only immune exposure information that was available. The study put 150 to 200 TCR beta chains on its list as cytomegalovirus-associated. As a later analysis revealed, most CMV-associated TCR beta chains appeared HLA-restricted. In vitro testing confirmed three CMV-associated chains as specific for CMV antigens.

This TCR came from a woman aged 30 to 39 in good health and CMV-seronegative. The sequenced material came from PBMCs. V and J are TRBV5-1 and TRBJ1-2; TRBD1 matches 8 bases. The CDR3 nucleotides are TGCGCCAGCAACCTACAGGGGGGCTATGGCTACACCTTC. Translation: CASNLQGGYGYTF.